These T cell receptor beta chains were read from a single sample in a study of blood T cell repertoires in COVID-19. Libraries were prepared by immunoSEQ multiplex PCR; TCRdb keeps only in-frame clonotypes and omits some of them. The profile shows roughly 160,000 clones, approximately 86% of them singletons. Input material: peripheral blood. The receptors come from a man in his 60s with COVID-19, enrolled during active disease. Each CDR3 is given with its conserved first and last residue. A D gene is named only where the DNA matches it firmly. For some rows the clone size is stated as once, few or many, or as a class when expanded; others skip it.

d_call: .
j_call: TRBJ1-5
v_call: TRBV6-5
clone_size: .
cdr3_nt: TGTGCCAGCAGTTATTTCGCCAGTAATAGCAATCAGCCCCAGCATTTT
cdr3_aa: CASSYFASNSNQPQHF

d_call: TRBD2
j_call: TRBJ2-7
v_call: TRBV4-3
clone_size: .
cdr3_nt: TGCGCCAGCAGCGCATCCCATCGGGGGGACTACGAGCAGTACTTC
cdr3_aa: CASSASHRGDYEQYF

d_call: .
j_call: TRBJ1-1
v_call: TRBV15
clone_size: .
cdr3_nt: TGTGCCACCAGCAGACCGGGCCGGCGGGCCATACCTGAAGCTTTCTTT
cdr3_aa: CATSRPGRRAIPEAFF

d_call: TRBD1
j_call: TRBJ2-2
v_call: TRBV5-5
clone_size: .
cdr3_nt: TGTGCCAGCAGCTCCTCAGACAGGGCTGGGGAGCTGTTTTTT
cdr3_aa: CASSSSDRAGELFF

d_call: TRBD1
j_call: TRBJ1-2
v_call: TRBV28
clone_size: .
cdr3_nt: TGTGCCAGCAGCTCCACCATCGGGACAGGAAACTATGGCTACACCTTC
cdr3_aa: CASSSTIGTGNYGYTF

d_call: .
j_call: TRBJ1-5
v_call: TRBV19
clone_size: once
cdr3_nt: TGTGCCAGTACCCCCTGGGGCCGGCGCAATCAGCCCCAGCATTTT
cdr3_aa: CASTPWGRRNQPQHF

d_call: .
j_call: TRBJ2-7
v_call: TRBV4-3
clone_size: .
cdr3_nt: TGCGCCAGCAGCCCCGGTCTAGGTCTCGGCTTATACGAGCAGTACTTC
cdr3_aa: CASSPGLGLGLYEQYF

d_call: TRBD2
j_call: TRBJ2-3
v_call: TRBV7-3
clone_size: .
cdr3_nt: TGTGCCAGCAGCTTGACGAGACTAGCGGGAGGAGGGTTTGGCACAGATACGCAGTATTTT
cdr3_aa: CASSLTRLAGGGFGTDTQYF

d_call: .
j_call: TRBJ2-1
v_call: TRBV11-1
clone_size: .
cdr3_nt: TGTGCCAGCAGCTTTTCCACCCCGGGGGTGGATGAGCAGTTCTTC
cdr3_aa: CASSFSTPGVDEQFF

d_call: TRBD1
j_call: TRBJ2-3
v_call: TRBV28
clone_size: .
cdr3_nt: TGTGCCAGCAGTCCCCGGGACAGGGGGCTGAATACGCAGTATTTT
cdr3_aa: CASSPRDRGLNTQYF

d_call: .
j_call: TRBJ1-1
v_call: TRBV7-9
clone_size: .
cdr3_nt: TGTGCCAGCAGCTTAGGGGAGGGTTTAGGCGGGTCGGCCACTGAAGCTTTCTTT
cdr3_aa: CASSLGEGLGGSATEAFF

d_call: .
j_call: TRBJ1-5
v_call: TRBV6-5
clone_size: .
cdr3_nt: TGTGCCAGCAGTTCGGAGTATAGCAATCAGCCCCAGCATTTT
cdr3_aa: CASSSEYSNQPQHF

d_call: TRBD2
j_call: TRBJ2-1
v_call: TRBV18
clone_size: few
cdr3_nt: TGTGCCAGCTCACCAAGTAAACTAGCGGGAGCCCTCTACAATGAGCAGTTCTTC
cdr3_aa: CASSPSKLAGALYNEQFF

d_call: .
j_call: TRBJ1-4
v_call: TRBV10-3
clone_size: once
cdr3_nt: TGTGCCACCCAGGAGGGCCCAGGGAGTGGTGAAAAACTGTTTTTT
cdr3_aa: CATQEGPGSGEKLFF

d_call: TRBD1
j_call: TRBJ1-6
v_call: TRBV5-1
clone_size: .
cdr3_nt: TGCGCCAGCAGCACGACAGGGGGCACGGATTCACCCCTCCACTTT
cdr3_aa: CASSTTGGTDSPLHF

d_call: .
j_call: TRBJ1-4
v_call: TRBV19
clone_size: .
cdr3_nt: TGTGCCAGTCGTGTTCGGGGGTTTTCTAATGAAAAACTGTTTTTT
cdr3_aa: CASRVRGFSNEKLFF

d_call: TRBD1
j_call: TRBJ1-6
v_call: TRBV5-4
clone_size: .
cdr3_nt: TGTGCCAGCACTATAGGAACGGGACAGGGTTATTCACCCCTCCACTTT
cdr3_aa: CASTIGTGQGYSPLHF

d_call: .
j_call: TRBJ2-1
v_call: TRBV18
clone_size: .
cdr3_nt: TGTGCCAGCTCACCACGTGCGAATGAGCAGTTCTTC
cdr3_aa: CASSPRANEQFF

d_call: .
j_call: TRBJ1-2
v_call: TRBV14
clone_size: .
cdr3_nt: TGTGCCAGTCAGGGAAGTGCTAACTATGGCTACACCTTC
cdr3_aa: CASQGSANYGYTF

d_call: .
j_call: TRBJ1-2
v_call: TRBV6-6
clone_size: .
cdr3_nt: TGTGCCAGCAGTTACTCAGGGGGAGGCTACACCTTC
cdr3_aa: CASSYSGGGYTF

d_call: TRBD2
j_call: TRBJ2-2
v_call: TRBV7-3
clone_size: few
cdr3_nt: TGTGCCAGCAGCTCGACCGGGACTATGAACACCGGGGAGCTGTTTTTT
cdr3_aa: CASSSTGTMNTGELFF

d_call: TRBD2
j_call: TRBJ2-1
v_call: TRBV2
clone_size: once
cdr3_nt: TGTGCCAGCAGTGATCGACTAGCGGGGGCGCCGAATGAGCAGTTCTTC
cdr3_aa: CASSDRLAGAPNEQFF

d_call: TRBD2
j_call: TRBJ2-7
v_call: TRBV7-2
clone_size: .
cdr3_nt: TGTGCCAGCAGCTTCGTGAGCGGGGGGCAAGCCTACGAGCAGTACTTC
cdr3_aa: CASSFVSGGQAYEQYF

d_call: TRBD1
j_call: TRBJ1-2
v_call: TRBV11-1
clone_size: .
cdr3_nt: TGTGCCAGCAGCCCCGGGACAGATTATGGCTACACCTTC
cdr3_aa: CASSPGTDYGYTF

d_call: TRBD2
j_call: TRBJ2-1
v_call: TRBV28
clone_size: few
cdr3_nt: TGTGCCAGCAGTTCCGCTAGCGGGGGGTCCTACAATGAGCAGTTCTTC
cdr3_aa: CASSSASGGSYNEQFF

d_call: .
j_call: TRBJ1-4
v_call: TRBV6-5
clone_size: .
cdr3_nt: TGTGCCAGCAGTTACCGGGTAACTAATGAAAAACTGTTTTTT
cdr3_aa: CASSYRVTNEKLFF

d_call: TRBD1
j_call: TRBJ1-1
v_call: TRBV5-4
clone_size: .
cdr3_nt: TGTGCCAGCAGCGCCCGGGACAGTGGAATCACTGAAGCTTTCTTT
cdr3_aa: CASSARDSGITEAFF

d_call: .
j_call: TRBJ1-3
v_call: TRBV9
clone_size: .
cdr3_nt: TGTGCCAGCAGCGTGGATATCAGGGCGGGGGACACCATATATTTT
cdr3_aa: CASSVDIRAGDTIYF

d_call: .
j_call: TRBJ1-4
v_call: TRBV5-6
clone_size: .
cdr3_nt: TGTGCCAGCAGCTTGGTGCAACACCCAACAACTAATGAAAAACTGTTTTTT
cdr3_aa: CASSLVQHPTTNEKLFF

d_call: TRBD1
j_call: TRBJ1-4
v_call: TRBV6-1
clone_size: .
cdr3_nt: TGTGCCAGCAGTCGCGGGACAGGGAATGAAAAACTGTTTTTT
cdr3_aa: CASSRGTGNEKLFF

d_call: TRBD1
j_call: TRBJ2-3
v_call: TRBV6-5
clone_size: .
cdr3_nt: TGTGCCAGCAGTTACGCGACAGGGGGCCTCACAGATACGCAGTATTTT
cdr3_aa: CASSYATGGLTDTQYF

d_call: .
j_call: TRBJ2-3
v_call: TRBV11-2
clone_size: .
cdr3_nt: TGTGCCAGCAGCTTATCGGTAGGACTTAACACAGATACGCAGTATTTT
cdr3_aa: CASSLSVGLNTDTQYF

d_call: TRBD1
j_call: TRBJ1-2
v_call: TRBV5-1
clone_size: .
cdr3_nt: TGCGCCAGCAGCCCGGACAGGGATGGTGGCTACACCTTC
cdr3_aa: CASSPDRDGGYTF

d_call: .
j_call: TRBJ1-5
v_call: TRBV5-1
clone_size: .
cdr3_nt: TGCGCCAGCAGAGGAGCCCTCAATCAGCCCCAGCATTTT
cdr3_aa: CASRGALNQPQHF

d_call: .
j_call: TRBJ2-2
v_call: TRBV7-3
clone_size: .
cdr3_nt: TGTGCCAGCAGCTTAACTAAGCGGGACACCGGGGAGCTGTTTTTT
cdr3_aa: CASSLTKRDTGELFF

d_call: TRBD1
j_call: TRBJ2-2
v_call: TRBV11-3
clone_size: .
cdr3_nt: TGTGCCAGCAGCTTATTGGGACAGCCGAACACCGGGGAGCTGTTTTTT
cdr3_aa: CASSLLGQPNTGELFF

d_call: .
j_call: TRBJ1-4
v_call: TRBV25-1
clone_size: .
cdr3_nt: TGTGCCAGCAGTGAACCGGGCCTTGGACTTAATGAAAAACTGTTTTTT
cdr3_aa: CASSEPGLGLNEKLFF

d_call: TRBD1
j_call: TRBJ1-2
v_call: TRBV28
clone_size: .
cdr3_nt: TGTGCCAGCAGTTTAGGGACAGCCTATGGCTACACCTTC
cdr3_aa: CASSLGTAYGYTF

d_call: .
j_call: TRBJ1-2
v_call: TRBV6-6
clone_size: .
cdr3_nt: TGTGCCAGCAGTTACTCCTCCGGGGATGAGGGCTACACCTTC
cdr3_aa: CASSYSSGDEGYTF

d_call: .
j_call: TRBJ2-2
v_call: TRBV24-1
clone_size: .
cdr3_nt: TGTGCCACCAGTGACCCGACAGGGAGGTCAGGCGGGGAGCTGTTTTTT
cdr3_aa: CATSDPTGRSGGELFF

d_call: .
j_call: TRBJ1-1
v_call: TRBV14
clone_size: .
cdr3_nt: TGTGCCAGCAAAAAAGGGGTGAACACTGAAGCTTTCTTT
cdr3_aa: CASKKGVNTEAFF

d_call: TRBD1
j_call: TRBJ2-7
v_call: TRBV19
clone_size: .
cdr3_nt: TGTGCCAGTAGTCCTGGACAGGGTCCCTTCGAGCAGTACTTC
cdr3_aa: CASSPGQGPFEQYF

d_call: TRBD2
j_call: TRBJ2-1
v_call: TRBV3-1/TRBV3-2
clone_size: .
cdr3_nt: TGTGCCAGCAGCCAAGTGGGTAGCGGGAGGCTGTATGAGCAGTTCTTC
cdr3_aa: CASSQVGSGRLYEQFF

d_call: TRBD2
j_call: TRBJ2-3
v_call: TRBV6-5
clone_size: once
cdr3_nt: TGTGCCAGCAGTTACGGTACTAGCGGGGGGGCAGATACGCAGTATTTT
cdr3_aa: CASSYGTSGGADTQYF